Shown below are 5 T cell receptor beta chains from a single sample sequenced in a study of T cells in Graves' hyperthyroidism and ophthalmopathy. It was RNA transcripts that yielded the amplified TCR beta CDR3 regions. The HTBI primer set drove a first-round RT-PCR of the TCR CDR3. TCRdb analysed the multiplex PCR reads with MiXCR anew, one entry per CDR3 protein. The sample lists 400,000 to 600,000 distinct CDR3 sequences; roughly 15% were seen once. The sequencing input was blood. All receptors derive from a woman aged 30 to 39 with Graves' ophthalmopathy.

The sample holds a few counts of this clonotype. V is TRBV5-5 and J is TRBJ1-2; a weak D match, TRBD1 (5 bases). CDR3 length equals 13 residues. The germline V and J ends were trimmed by 4 bases and 3 bases, with 10 bases remaining between them. Germline V gene lookup returns CDR1 SGHKS and CDR2 YYEKEE (reference sequence). The DNA for the CDR3 is TGTGCCAGCAGCGTTGGCAGGGACTATGGCTACACCTTC. Translating gives CASSVGRDYGYTF.

This rearrangement joins TRBV9 to TRBJ2-6; tentatively, D is TRBD2 (5 bases). CDR1 and CDR2 (germline): SGDLS, YYNGEE. The germline V and J ends were trimmed by 3 bases and 2 bases, with 12 bases remaining between them. There are 16 residues in the CDR3. The CDR3 bases are TGTGCCAGCAGCGCGGAAACTAGTGCTGGGGCCAACGTCCTGACTTTC. This gives the protein CASSAETSAGANVLTF.

The rearrangement joins TRBV14 to TRBJ2-5, with D maybe TRBD1 (6 bases). Germline CDR1 is SGHDN and CDR2 is FVKESK. This CDR3 is built from 12 residues. Trimming shortened V by 0 bases and J by 11 bases, and 10 bases separated the two germline ends. In nucleotides, the CDR3 is TGTGCCAGCAGCCAAGATGGGACAACACAGTACTTC. Protein: CASSQDGTTQYF.

On this clonotype itself: A much larger clone is a single base away; this may be a read error. The chain recombines TRBV5-1 with TRBJ2-3; D may match TRBD1 or TRBD2 (5 bases each). The germline gives CDR1 SGHRS, CDR2 YFSETQ. This CDR3 has 16 residues. CDR3 bases: TGCACCAGCAGTCCCCGGGGCACTACCCACACAGATACGCAGTATTTT. This sequence encodes CTSSPRGTTHTDTQYF. Using reference TRBV5-1 and TRBJ2-3 for the parts outside the CDR3, the full variable domain is KAGVTQTPRYLIKTRGQQVTLSCSPISGHRSVSWYQQTPGQGLQFLFEYFSETQRNKGNFPGRFSGRQFSNSRSEMNVSTLELGDSALYLCTSSPRGTTHTDTQYFGPGTRLTVL.

The chain carries TRBV13 and TRBJ2-2; weak D call: TRBD2 (6 bases). The V end lost 6 bases, the J end lost 4 bases, and 15 bases lay between the germline ends. Germline CDR1 reads PRHDT; CDR2 reads FYEKMQ (reference sequence). This CDR3 contains 15 residues. The CDR3 protein is CASRMGLSSTGELFF. In nucleotides, the CDR3 is TGTGCCAGCAGGATGGGACTTTCGAGCACCGGGGAGCTGTTTTTT.